A selection of T cell receptor beta chains follows, all from one sample in a study of long-term antiretroviral therapy in people with HIV. Method: immunoSEQ multiplex PCR; TCRdb's copy keeps in-frame clones and lacks some. The sample contains about 25,000 clones, over 85% of which appear only once. Sequenced here: unsorted PBMCs, sampled 7.6 years after starting antiretroviral therapy. The receptors originated from a woman in her 40s with HIV. Both conserved end residues are part of each CDR3. A D gene is named only where the DNA matches it firmly. The listing skips clone size in some rows; elsewhere it reads once, few, many or a size class.

cdr3_length,v_call,d_call,j_call,clone_size,cdr3_nt,cdr3_aa
15,TRBV4-1,NA,TRBJ2-6,NA,TGCGCCAGCAGCCAAGAGTTCTCTGGGGCCAACGTCCTGACTTTC,CASSQEFSGANVLTF
17,TRBV4-3,TRBD1,TRBJ1-4,NA,TGCGCCAGCAGCCAGGGACAGGGCCTGGGCTTTAATGAAAAACTGTTTTTT,CASSQGQGLGFNEKLFF
14,TRBV25-1,NA,TRBJ1-1,NA,TGTGCCAGCAGGCTGGGGGAGGAGAGCACTGAAGCTTTCTTT,CASRLGEESTEAFF
14,TRBV7-7,TRBD2,TRBJ2-5,NA,TGTGCCAGCAGCCCGGGGGGGCCTAAGGAGACCCAGTACTTC,CASSPGGPKETQYF
15,TRBV5-1,NA,TRBJ1-1,NA,TGCGCCAGCAGCTTGGCCGGGGTCATGAACACTGAAGCTTTCTTT,CASSLAGVMNTEAFF
11,TRBV6-6,NA,TRBJ2-2,NA,TGTGCCAGTGAGTACACCGGGGAGCTGTTTTTT,CASEYTGELFF
18,TRBV7-9,TRBD1,TRBJ1-2,NA,TGTGCCAGCAGCCCAGAAACACCTAAAACAGGGGCCACCTATGGCTACACCTTC,CASSPETPKTGATYGYTF
11,TRBV20-1,TRBD1,TRBJ1-2,NA,TGCAGTGCTAACAGGGGCTATGGCTACACCTTC,CSANRGYGYTF
16,TRBV6-5,TRBD2,TRBJ2-3,NA,TGTGCCAGCAGTTACTTAGGTAGCGGGGAACCGAATACGCAGTATTTT,CASSYLGSGEPNTQYF
16,TRBV27,TRBD1,TRBJ2-5,once,TGTGCCAGCAGTTTATTTCAGGGGGCTGGAGTGGAGACCCAGTACTTC,CASSLFQGAGVETQYF
14,TRBV4-3,NA,TRBJ1-6,NA,TGCGCCAGCAGCCAAGATAGGGTCGGATCACCCCTCCACTTT,CASSQDRVGSPLHF
16,TRBV6-1,NA,TRBJ1-3,NA,TGTGCCAGCAGTGATCGGCAGGCCTACTCTGGAAACACCATATATTTT,CASSDRQAYSGNTIYF
17,TRBV19,NA,TRBJ1-1,NA,TGTGCCAGTAGTCCCCCTACGCGGCAGGGGCCGTGGATTGAAGCTTTCTTT,CASSPPTRQGPWIEAFF
12,TRBV7-2,NA,TRBJ1-3,NA,TGTGCCAGCAGCCCGACAGCCAACACCATATATTTT,CASSPTANTIYF
13,TRBV11-3,NA,TRBJ2-2,NA,TGTGCCAGCAGCTCAATTTCAACCGGGGAGCTGTTTTTT,CASSSISTGELFF
14,TRBV7-2,TRBD1,TRBJ2-7,NA,TGTGCTAGCAGCATTCGACAGGGGCCTAACGAGCAGTACTTC,CASSIRQGPNEQYF
15,TRBV6-5,NA,TRBJ1-1,NA,TGTGCCAGCACCGTATCCCGTCGACAGGTCACTGAAGCTTTCTTT,CASTVSRRQVTEAFF
13,TRBV30,NA,TRBJ1-1,NA,TGTGCCTGGAGCGGGGGCTCGAACACTGAAGCTTTCTTT,CAWSGGSNTEAFF
14,TRBV18,TRBD1,TRBJ1-2,NA,TGTGCCAGCTCACCCGAGGGACAGGGAAGAGGCTACACCTTC,CASSPEGQGRGYTF
14,TRBV6-1,NA,TRBJ1-5,once,TGTGCCAGCGAAACTCCAGCGGTGACCGAGCCCCAGCATTTT,CASETPAVTEPQHF
18,TRBV4-2,TRBD2,TRBJ2-1,NA,TGTGCCAGCAGCCAAGAAGGGGGTAGCGGGGCGCGACACAATGAGCAGTTCTTC,CASSQEGGSGARHNEQFF
13,TRBV11-2,NA,TRBJ2-7,once,TGTGCCAGCAGCTTAGAGAACAGCGGCGAGCAGTACTTC,CASSLENSGEQYF
15,TRBV5-1,NA,TRBJ1-6,once,TGCGCCAGTCGACCAGTAGGGCAGGACGCCTCACCCCTCCACTTT,CASRPVGQDASPLHF
14,TRBV29-1,NA,TRBJ2-2,NA,TGCAGCGTTGAAGCGGGGACGAACACCGGGGAGCTGTTTTTT,CSVEAGTNTGELFF
14,TRBV5-1,NA,TRBJ2-5,NA,TGCGCCAGCAGCTTGGGACCATCACAAGAGACCCAGTACTTC,CASSLGPSQETQYF
17,TRBV19,TRBD1,TRBJ2-7,NA,TGTGCCAGTAGGGGGACAGCTGGAATGGATGGCTCCTACGAGCAGTACTTC,CASRGTAGMDGSYEQYF
16,TRBV5-1,TRBD1,TRBJ1-1,once,TGCGCCAGCAGCTTGGGCTCAGGGGGGATGAACACTGAAGCTTTCTTT,CASSLGSGGMNTEAFF
18,TRBV5-1,TRBD1,TRBJ1-1,NA,TGCGCCAGCAGCACCACATCCCGGACAGGGGCGCTGAACACTGAAGCTTTCTTT,CASSTTSRTGALNTEAFF
14,TRBV9,TRBD2,TRBJ2-7,NA,TGTGCCAGCAGCGATAGCGGGGCTTCCTACGAGCAGTACTTC,CASSDSGASYEQYF
13,TRBV5-1,NA,TRBJ1-2,NA,TGCGCCAGCAGCAACGGGGGGGGCGGTGGCTACACCTTC,CASSNGGGGGYTF
16,TRBV4-1,TRBD2,TRBJ2-2,NA,TGCGCCAGCAGCCAAGTCGCCGGGACTATCACCGGGGAGCTGTTTTTT,CASSQVAGTITGELFF
15,TRBV7-9,NA,TRBJ2-1,NA,TGTGCCAGCAGCCTTAGACAGGCTCTCGGCAATGAGCAGTTCTTC,CASSLRQALGNEQFF
13,TRBV6-6,NA,TRBJ2-7,NA,TGTGCCAGCTCGTCGATGGGGGCCTACGAGCAGTACTTC,CASSSMGAYEQYF
13,TRBV10-3,NA,TRBJ2-7,NA,TGTGCCATCAGTGAGAACCTCGACAGGGAGCAGTACTTC,CAISENLDREQYF
13,TRBV29-1,NA,TRBJ1-1,NA,TGCAGCGTTGAAGGGAACGGGGGCCCTGAAGCTTTCTTT,CSVEGNGGPEAFF
15,TRBV27,TRBD1,TRBJ1-2,NA,TGTGCCAGCAGTACGGGACAGTTTCCCTTCTATGGCTACACCTTC,CASSTGQFPFYGYTF
16,TRBV6-5,TRBD2,TRBJ2-1,NA,TGTGCCAGCAGTTACTCGATGCTTAGCGGGGGAAATGAGCAGTTCTTC,CASSYSMLSGGNEQFF
17,TRBV7-2,NA,TRBJ1-2,NA,TGTGCCAGCAGTCGAGGGTGGGGGGCCCGCGAGGTTTGGGGCTACACCTTC,CASSRGWGAREVWGYTF
11,TRBV6-6,NA,TRBJ1-2,NA,TGTGCCTTACAGGGTCCCTATGGCTACACCTTC,CALQGPYGYTF
18,TRBV5-1,TRBD2,TRBJ2-7,NA,TGCGCCAGCAGCTTTACGGCGGCGGGAGACTTACTTCCCTACGAGCAGTACTTC,CASSFTAAGDLLPYEQYF
13,TRBV5-1,NA,TRBJ1-2,NA,TGCGCCAGCAGCTTGGGACAGTCGGGTGGCTACACCTTC,CASSLGQSGGYTF
13,TRBV29-1,NA,TRBJ1-1,NA,TGCAGCGTTGGACGGTCAGGGAGCACTGAAGCTTTCTTT,CSVGRSGSTEAFF
14,TRBV11-1,NA,TRBJ1-1,NA,TGTGCCAGCAGCCCACAGGGCCTGAACACTGAAGCTTTCTTT,CASSPQGLNTEAFF
14,TRBV30,NA,TRBJ1-2,few,TGTGCCTGGAGTGATGGGGCAGGGAACTATGGCTACACCTTC,CAWSDGAGNYGYTF
12,TRBV5-1,NA,TRBJ2-1,NA,TGCGCCAGCAGAAAAGAGACCAGTGAGCAGTTCTTC,CASRKETSEQFF
14,TRBV19,NA,TRBJ1-4,NA,TGTGCCAGTACCTACGGTCTCGAGAATGAAAAACTGTTTTTT,CASTYGLENEKLFF
13,TRBV5-3,NA,TRBJ2-3,NA,TGTGCCAGAGTTAGCCCCCGCACAGATACGCAGTATTTT,CARVSPRTDTQYF
18,TRBV2,TRBD2,TRBJ2-3,few,TGTGCCAGCAGTGAGGGAGGTTGGAGCGGGGGGAGCACAGATACGCAGTATTTT,CASSEGGWSGGSTDTQYF
16,TRBV9,TRBD1,TRBJ2-3,NA,TGTGCCAGCAGCGCGGGGACAGGGGCGATCACAGATACGCAGTATTTT,CASSAGTGAITDTQYF
14,TRBV6-5,NA,TRBJ1-1,NA,TGTGCCGCGGCAGCAGGGTGGAGTGACACTGAAGCTTTCTTT,CAAAAGWSDTEAFF
19,TRBV4-3,TRBD1,TRBJ1-5,NA,TGCGCCAGCAGCCAAGACCTCGGGACAGGGGTTACTAGCAATCAGCCCCAGCATTTT,CASSQDLGTGVTSNQPQHF
14,TRBV4-2,NA,TRBJ1-1,NA,TGTGCCAGCAGCCAAGATTGGGTGGGGACTGAAGCTTTCTTT,CASSQDWVGTEAFF
14,TRBV10-2,TRBD1,TRBJ1-2,NA,TGCGCCAGCAGTGGGTCGGACAGGAACTATGGCTACACCTTC,CASSGSDRNYGYTF